Following are 26 T cell receptor beta chains from one sample sequenced in a study (TCRdb year 2016). The library was produced with RT-PCR. The instrument given in TCRdb is Illumina MiSeq. TCRdb trimmed the raw reads at Q25, called clones with MiXCR and kept productive beta chains. CDR3 protein sequences are deduplicated, and each keeps its most common genes and DNA. This sample holds 650,000 to 800,000 distinct CDR3 sequences; 12% to 15% were observed only once. The ten biggest clones cover just over 3.5% of the sample. The sample taken for sequencing was memory CD4+ T cells from blood. These TCRs come from a female donor in good health, serving as a healthy control.

This clonotype was detected many times. The J gene is TRBJ1-6, the V gene TRBV4-3; D not resolved. Germline CDR1 and CDR2: LGHNA and YSLEER. Trimming cost V 0 bases and J 0 bases, with 6 bases left between them. The CDR3 totals 16 residues. The chain's CDR3 is CASSQEWGSYNSPLHF. In nucleotides, the CDR3 is TGCGCCAGCAGCCAAGAGTGGGGCTCCTATAATTCACCCCTCCACTTT.

CDR3 DNA: TGTGCCAGCAGACCCCGCGGTAGCGGGAACTCCTACGAGCAGTACTTC. Translating gives CASRPRGSGNSYEQYF. The rearrangement joins TRBV28 to TRBJ2-7, with TRBD2 matching over 8 bases. Germline V CDR1 and CDR2: MDHEN, SYDVKM. The CDR3 has 16 residues. V lost 6 bases to trimming and J lost 0 bases; unmatched junction nucleotides: 10.

The sample holds a few counts of this clonotype. The chain carries TRBV4-2 and TRBJ1-1; TRBD1 matches at 7 bases. This CDR3 spans 16 amino acids. The germline CDR1 and CDR2 sequences are LGHNA and YNFKEQ. The junction had 7 bases not matched to a gene; V was cut back by 3 bases and J by 0 bases. CDR3 nucleotides: TGTGCCAGCAGCCAGGCCACCGGGACAGTGAACACTGAAGCTTTCTTT. Amino acid sequence: CASSQATGTVNTEAFF.

This clonotype appeared many times. The CDR3 reads CASSLGGQGVTQYF. CDR3 DNA: TGTGCCAGCAGCTTAGGGGGCCAGGGGGTTACGCAGTATTTT. V gene TRBV7-2 combines with J gene TRBJ2-3; 7 bases fit TRBD1. Germline CDR1 reads SGHTA; CDR2 reads FQGNSA. The CDR3 loop spans 14 amino acids. Losses at the gene ends were 1 base for V and 8 bases for J; bases not matched to a gene: 6.

The chain joins TRBV5-1 to TRBJ2-3; TRBD1 aligns across 10 bases. This CDR3 region has 17 residues. Germline trimming cut 0 bases from V and 2 bases from J; bases unmatched to any gene: 6. Germline CDR1 reads SGHRS; CDR2 reads YFSETQ. This CDR3 is CASSLGPGTGDTDTQYF. The CDR3, as DNA: TGCGCCAGCAGCTTGGGCCCCGGGACAGGGGACACAGATACGCAGTATTTT.

V usage is TRBV29-1 and J usage is TRBJ2-3; no firm D call. Germline V CDR1 and CDR2: SQVTM, ANQGSEA. CDR3 length: 12 amino acids. V lost 0 bases to trimming and J lost 4 bases, with 5 bases between them. CDR3 sequence (DNA): TGCAGCGTTGAAGATCGGGCAGATACGCAGTATTTT. It codes for CSVEDRADTQYF.

Written as DNA, the CDR3 is TGTGCCAGCAGCCAAGGGAGCAGGGGGGATTCACCCCTCCACTTT. Translated, it gives CASSQGSRGDSPLHF. The chain joins TRBV3-1 to TRBJ1-6; TRBD1 matches 7 bases. This CDR3 has 15 residues. The V segment lost 1 base and the J segment 8 bases; nucleotides outside the gene matches: 5. CDR1 is LGHDT, CDR2 YNNKEL, per germline (reference sequence).

This clonotype has just a few counts. The rearrangement links TRBV28 to TRBJ1-4; 7 positions agree with TRBD1. The CDR3 spans 16 residues. V lost 5 bases and J lost 8; bases outside the gene matches: 14. Germline V gene lookup returns CDR1 MDHEN and CDR2 SYDVKM. The DNA for the CDR3 is TGTGCCAGCAGTCTGGGGGGGACAGCCGAGCGGGAAAAACTGTTTTTT. It is translated as CASSLGGTAEREKLFF.

This clonotype was seen ten or more times. The chain uses TRBV5-1 and TRBJ2-5; 11 nucleotides line up with TRBD1. V trimming: 6 bases; J trimming: 4 bases; junction bases outside the gene matches: 5. In germline, CDR1 is SGHRS, CDR2 YFSETQ. The CDR3 covers 14 residues. CDR3 nucleotides: TGCGCCAGCACCAAGGGACAGGGGGGAGAGACCCAGTACTTC. This sequence encodes CASTKGQGGETQYF. Filled out from reference TRBV5-1 and TRBJ2-5, the complete variable domain reads KAGVTQTPRYLIKTRGQQVTLSCSPISGHRSVSWYQQTPGQGLQFLFEYFSETQRNKGNFPGRFSGRQFSNSRSEMNVSTLELGDSALYLCASTKGQGGETQYFGPGTRLLVL.

This clonotype appeared many times. In DNA form, the CDR3 reads TGTGCCAGCAGTTCGGGACAGGGATTAATGTCCTACGAGCAGTACTTC. The encoded protein is CASSSGQGLMSYEQYF. The J gene is TRBJ2-7, the V gene TRBV27; TRBD1 agrees at 9 bases. The CDR3 sequence is 16 residues long. In germline, CDR1 is MNHEY, CDR2 SMNVEV (reference sequence). Unmatched junction bases numbered 8, after V lost 4 bases and J lost 1 base.

This clonotype was found many times. The chain couples TRBV20-1 to TRBJ1-6; tentatively, D is TRBD1 (6 bases). Germline lookup yields CDR1 DFQATT and CDR2 SNEGSKA (reference sequence). The CDR3 is 14 residues long. Trimming left V 1 base short and J 9 bases short, with 13 bases between. The CDR3 loop is CSARGGARSSPLHF. The CDR3 DNA is TGCAGTGCTAGAGGGGGGGCCCGAAGTTCACCCCTCCACTTT.

V gene TRBV4-3 combines with J gene TRBJ1-4; D is unresolved. CDR3 length equals 14 residues. The germline V and J ends were trimmed by 5 bases and 8 bases, with 15 bases remaining between them. The germline V gene encodes CDR1 LGHNA and CDR2 YSLEER. CDR3 nucleotide sequence: TGCGCCAGCAGCTACTCCTTAGTTTACGAAAAACTGTTTTTT. It is translated as CASSYSLVYEKLFF.

This clonotype was observed at least ten times. J is TRBJ2-5 and V is TRBV7-2; tentatively, D is TRBD1 or TRBD2 (5 bases each). Germline V gene sequence: CDR1 SGHTA, CDR2 FQGNSA. The CDR3 totals 13 residues. Between the trimmed V and J ends, which lost 5 bases and 4 bases, there was a span of 11 bases. The CDR3 sequence: CASSPNGGETQYF. The CDR3 coding sequence is TGTGCCAGCAGCCCTAATGGGGGAGAGACCCAGTACTTC.

This clonotype was seen a few times. The chain uses TRBV12-5 and TRBJ2-7; the match to TRBD1 covers 7 bases. This CDR3 contains 16 residues. Germline CDR1 LGHNT, CDR2 FRNRAP. V gave up 0 bases and J gave up 3 bases; unmatched junction bases: 8. The DNA of the CDR3 is TGTGCTAGTGGTTTGGTAAGAGACAGGGCCCTCTACGAGCAGTACTTC. Amino acids: CASGLVRDRALYEQYF.

The CDR3 DNA is TGTGCCAGCAAAGGGATTGGACTAGCCAAAAACATTCAGTACTTC. Translating it yields CASKGIGLAKNIQYF. The genes are TRBV2 and TRBJ2-4; the D gene is possibly TRBD2 (5 bases). There are 15 residues in the CDR3. Germline V gene sequence: CDR1 SNHLY, CDR2 FYNNEI. Trimming pared 7 bases from V and 0 bases from J, leaving 13 bases between.

This clonotype was seen more than once but under ten times. The chain links TRBV5-4 to TRBJ2-5; 7 bases line up with TRBD2. Germline V gene lookup returns CDR1 SGHNT and CDR2 YYREEE (reference sequence). Trimming removed 4 bases from V and 1 base from J; junction bases left unmatched: 7. The CDR3 is 15 amino acids. The CDR3 DNA sequence: TGTGCCAGCAGCGCCGGGAGCGGGGTCCAAGAGACCCAGTACTTC. Translating gives CASSAGSGVQETQYF.

This chain joins TRBV24-1 and TRBJ2-1, with D uncertain. Trimming cost V 4 bases and J 6 bases, with 12 bases left between them. This CDR3 spans 14 amino acids. The germline V gene has CDR1 KGHDR and CDR2 SFDVKD. CDR3 DNA: TGTGCCACCAGTGACTTCGGACCGCGCAATGAGCAGTTCTTC. Its protein product is CATSDFGPRNEQFF.

In this sample, this clonotype turned up many times. The chain carries TRBV7-2 and TRBJ2-3; 8 nucleotides line up with TRBD2. The CDR3 runs to 14 residues. J was trimmed by 5 bases and V by 5 bases; bases with no gene match: 6. CDR1 and CDR2 from the germline V gene are SGHTA and FQGNSA. The CDR3 is CASSPGLAKDTQYF. The CDR3 DNA is TGTGCCAGCAGCCCCGGACTAGCTAAAGATACGCAGTATTTT.

The J gene is TRBJ2-2, the V gene TRBV7-8; D unresolved. The V and J ends lost 2 bases and 6 bases respectively, with 19 bases between them. The CDR3 has 17 residues. Germline values: CDR1 SGHVS, CDR2 FQNEAQ. CDR3 protein: CASSLYLDARFAGELFF. The CDR3 DNA follows: TGTGCCAGCAGCTTATATCTAGATGCTCGGTTCGCCGGGGAGCTGTTTTTT. The variable domain in full, with the rest retrieved from reference TRBV7-8 and TRBJ2-2, is GAGVSQSPRYKVAKRGQDVALRCDPISGHVSLFWYQQALGQGPEFLTYFQNEAQLDKSGLPSDRFFAERPEGSVSTLKIQRTQQEDSAVYLCASSLYLDARFAGELFFGEGSRLTVL.

The sample holds many counts of this clonotype. The rearrangement links TRBV10-3 to TRBJ2-6; no definite D call. Between the trimmed V and J ends, which lost 6 bases and 0 bases, there was a span of 12 bases. The CDR3 loop spans 16 amino acids. Looked up from germline, CDR1 is ENHRY and CDR2 is SYGVKD. CDR3: CAISGQQLSGANVLTF. The CDR3 bases are TGTGCCATCAGCGGTCAACAGCTCTCTGGGGCCAACGTCCTGACTTTC.

CDR3 sequence (DNA): TGTGCCAGCAGTTTAGCTTTCCTCACCACAGATACGCAGTATTTT. Amino acids: CASSLAFLTTDTQYF. J is TRBJ2-3 and V is TRBV6-5, with D unresolved. Germline V gene lookup returns CDR1 MNHEY and CDR2 SVGAGI. V lost 4 bases, J lost 2 bases, and 13 bases lay in between. The CDR3 has 15 residues.

CDR3 region: CASGLDAAQETQYF. Here the CDR3 DNA reads TGTGCTAGTGGTTTGGACGCAGCCCAAGAGACCCAGTACTTC. The chain combines TRBV12-5 with TRBJ2-5; no firm D call. Trimming removed 1 base from V and 1 base from J, with 7 bases in between. In germline, CDR1 is LGHNT, CDR2 FRNRAP. The CDR3 runs 14 residues.

As concerns this clonotype: A much larger clone lies a single base off, so this may be a read error. The chain joins TRBV20-1 to TRBJ2-5; 7 bases match TRBD1. J lost 5 bases, V lost 6 bases, and 12 bases had no gene match. The CDR3 has 14 residues. Germline CDR1 DFQATT, CDR2 SNEGSKA (reference sequence). The CDR3 protein is CSAPWKGARETQYF. Here the CDR3 DNA reads TGCAGTGCCCCCTGGAAGGGGGCGCGGGAGACCCAGTACTTC.

The V call is TRBV20-1, the J call TRBJ2-1; D unclear. The CDR3 covers 14 residues. Germline assignment: CDR1 DFQATT and CDR2 SNEGSKA (reference sequence). V lost 5 bases to trimming and J lost 6 bases, with 17 bases between them. The CDR3 reads CSAPGVSRRNEQFF. The DNA of the CDR3 is TGCAGTGCTCCCGGAGTGTCTCGTCGCAATGAGCAGTTCTTC.

This clonotype was observed a few times. The chain carries TRBV7-9 and TRBJ2-7; the D is unclear. From germline, CDR1 is SEHNR and CDR2 FQNEAQ (reference sequence). The CDR3 is made up of 13 amino acids. The V and J ends lost 6 bases and 1 base respectively, with 10 bases between them. The CDR3: CASSFTASYEQYF. In DNA form, the CDR3 reads TGTGCCAGCAGTTTTACAGCGTCCTACGAGCAGTACTTC.

This clonotype was counted at least ten times. The chain uses TRBV10-3 and TRBJ1-2; 9 nucleotides match TRBD1. The CDR3 extends over 15 amino acids. J was trimmed by 6 bases and V by 6 bases; bases with no gene match: 11. From germline, CDR1 is ENHRY and CDR2 SYGVKD. CDR3 nucleotide sequence: TGTGCCATCAGACCTACGGACAGGGGAAGTAATGGCTACACCTTC. Amino acids: CAIRPTDRGSNGYTF.